This T cell receptor beta chain is drawn from a study of T cell repertoires in cytomegalovirus infection. Study-level information: Indications came from public TCR beta signatures; they pointed to CMV infection and to a matching HLA type. General study points: Cumulative public TCR beta family frequency identified carriers of CMV plus the relevant HLA.

The CDR3 is 16 amino acids. Trimming left V 7 bases short and J 0 bases short, with 16 bases between. TCRdb re-called the reads through MiXCR, storing one row per CDR3 protein. Among roughly 310,000 distinct CDR3 sequences listed, roughly 16% were seen once. In the case of this clonotype: No antigen is known for it. A much larger clonotype is one base distant, so this may be a read error.

This chain joins TRBV12-3 or TRBV12-4 and TRBJ2-1; D might be TRBD2 (5 bases). The receptor was derived from a human donor in good health (CMV status not recorded). Some clones in this sample may be carry-over from other donors' samples. Sequences were obtained from PBMCs. The DNA of the CDR3 is TGTGCCAGCACCATTGAGCGGAGGAGCTCCTACAATGAGCAGTTCTTC. Its translation: CASTIERRSSYNEQFF.